These T cell receptor beta chains were read from a single sample in a study of technical replicates of blood from a handful of donors. Produced via immunoSEQ multiplex PCR; TCRdb's table is partial and in-frame only. The repertoire includes under 80,000 clones, 80% to 95% of them detected once, and 0.3% to 0.45% sits in the top ten. Sequenced: T cells isolated from PBMCs. The receptors shown here come from a human donor in good health. Some clones in this sample may be carry-over from other donors' samples. The CDR3 runs from the conserved cysteine through the conserved F or W. A D gene is named only where the DNA matches it firmly. Rows give clone size only sometimes, using once, few, many, or a class for an expanded clone.

clone_size	v_call	j_call	d_call	cdr3_nt	cdr3_aa
.	TRBV6-5	TRBJ1-1	.	TGTGCCAGCCGTAACTCCTGGAACACTGAAGCTTTCTTT	CASRNSWNTEAFF
.	TRBV4-3	TRBJ2-1	.	TGCGCCAGCAGCCAAGACCAAATGGCGACTGATACCTACAATGAGCAGTTCTTC	CASSQDQMATDTYNEQFF
.	TRBV4-1	TRBJ2-2	TRBD1	TGCGCCAGCAGCCAAGTAATAGGGGGAGGACAGGGGCCCTCCGGGGAGCTGTTTTTT	CASSQVIGGGQGPSGELFF
.	TRBV11-1	TRBJ2-1	TRBD2	TGTGCCAGCAGCCGGACTAGCGGGAGAGGCGAGCAGTTCTTC	CASSRTSGRGEQFF
few	TRBV5-4	TRBJ2-7	.	TGTGCCAGCAGCCGTGCCCCGACCAGGTACGAGCAGTACTTC	CASSRAPTRYEQYF
.	TRBV14	TRBJ1-1	TRBD1	TGTGCCAGCAGCGAAACGGGACAGGGGTGGACTGAAGCTTTCTTT	CASSETGQGWTEAFF
.	TRBV5-8	TRBJ1-3	TRBD1	TGTGCCAGCAGCGCCGGGACAGGGGGACCTGGAAACACCATATATTTT	CASSAGTGGPGNTIYF
.	TRBV5-1	TRBJ2-3	TRBD1	TGCGCCAGCAGGGTGGTACAGGGGGCAGATACGCAGTATTTT	CASRVVQGADTQYF
.	TRBV6-1	TRBJ1-5	.	TGTGCCAGCAGTGAGGTATCAGGGGCCAATCAGCCCCAGCATTTT	CASSEVSGANQPQHF
once	TRBV10-2	TRBJ2-5	TRBD2	TGCGCCAGCAGTGAGTCAAGCTTAGCGGGAGAAGAGACCCAGTACTTC	CASSESSLAGEETQYF
.	TRBV6-6	TRBJ2-2	.	TGTGCCAGCAGCTCGACTAGAATTAACACCGGGGAGCTGTTTTTT	CASSSTRINTGELFF